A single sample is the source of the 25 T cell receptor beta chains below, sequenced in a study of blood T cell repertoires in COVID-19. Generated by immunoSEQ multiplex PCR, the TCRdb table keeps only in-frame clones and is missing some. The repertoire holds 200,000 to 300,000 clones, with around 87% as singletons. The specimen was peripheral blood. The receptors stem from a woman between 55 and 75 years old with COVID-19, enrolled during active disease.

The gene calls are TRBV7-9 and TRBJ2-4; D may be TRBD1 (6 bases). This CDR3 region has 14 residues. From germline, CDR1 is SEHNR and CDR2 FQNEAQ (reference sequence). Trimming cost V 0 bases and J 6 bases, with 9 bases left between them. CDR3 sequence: CASSLALGANIQYF. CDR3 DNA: TGTGCCAGCAGCTTAGCGCTGGGGGCAAACATTCAGTACTTC.

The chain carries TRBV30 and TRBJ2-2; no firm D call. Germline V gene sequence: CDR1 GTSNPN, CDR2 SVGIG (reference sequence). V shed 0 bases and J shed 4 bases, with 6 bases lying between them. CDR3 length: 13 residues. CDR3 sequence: CAWSVQTTGELFF. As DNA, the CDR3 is TGTGCCTGGAGTGTACAGACCACCGGGGAGCTGTTTTTT.

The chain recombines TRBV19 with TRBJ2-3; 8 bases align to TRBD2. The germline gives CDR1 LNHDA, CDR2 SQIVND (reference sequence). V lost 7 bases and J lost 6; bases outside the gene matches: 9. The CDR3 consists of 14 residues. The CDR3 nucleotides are TGTGCCAGTAACGCCGGGACTAGGGTGGATACGCAGTATTTT. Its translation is CASNAGTRVDTQYF.

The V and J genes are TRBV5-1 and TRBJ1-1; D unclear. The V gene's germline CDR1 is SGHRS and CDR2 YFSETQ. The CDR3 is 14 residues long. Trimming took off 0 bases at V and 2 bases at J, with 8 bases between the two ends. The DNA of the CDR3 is TGCGCCAGCAGCTTGGACAGATTTAACACTGAAGCTTTCTTT. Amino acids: CASSLDRFNTEAFF.

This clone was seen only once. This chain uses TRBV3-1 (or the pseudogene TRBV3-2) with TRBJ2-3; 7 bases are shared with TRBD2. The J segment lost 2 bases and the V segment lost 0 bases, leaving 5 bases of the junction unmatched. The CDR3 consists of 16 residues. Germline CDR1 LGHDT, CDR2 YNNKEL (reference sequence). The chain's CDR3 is CASSQDGGVSTDTQYF. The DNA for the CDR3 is TGTGCCAGCAGCCAAGATGGGGGGGTCTCCACAGATACGCAGTATTTT.

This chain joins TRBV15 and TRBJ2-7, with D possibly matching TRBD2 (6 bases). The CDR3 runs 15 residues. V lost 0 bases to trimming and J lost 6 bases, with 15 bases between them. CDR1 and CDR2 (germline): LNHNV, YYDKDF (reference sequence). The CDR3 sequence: CATSRDIAASVEQYF. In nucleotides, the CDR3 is TGTGCCACCAGCAGAGATATAGCGGCCAGCGTCGAGCAGTACTTC.

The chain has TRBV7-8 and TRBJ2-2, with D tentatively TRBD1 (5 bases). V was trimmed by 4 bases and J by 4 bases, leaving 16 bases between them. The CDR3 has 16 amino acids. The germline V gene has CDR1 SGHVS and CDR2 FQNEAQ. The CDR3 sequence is CASSYRSRVGTGELFF. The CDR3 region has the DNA TGTGCCAGCAGCTACAGGTCTCGGGTCGGCACCGGGGAGCTGTTTTTT.

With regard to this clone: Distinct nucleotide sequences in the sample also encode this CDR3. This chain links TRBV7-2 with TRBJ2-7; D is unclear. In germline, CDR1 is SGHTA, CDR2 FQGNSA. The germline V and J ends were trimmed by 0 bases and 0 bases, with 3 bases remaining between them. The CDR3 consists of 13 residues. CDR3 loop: CASSLASSYEQYF. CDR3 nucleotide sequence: TGTGCCAGCAGCTTAGCGAGCTCCTACGAGCAGTACTTC.

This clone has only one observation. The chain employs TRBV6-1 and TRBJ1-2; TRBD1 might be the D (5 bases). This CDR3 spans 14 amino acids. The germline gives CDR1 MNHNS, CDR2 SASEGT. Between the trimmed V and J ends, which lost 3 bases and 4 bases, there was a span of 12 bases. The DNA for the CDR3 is TGTGCCAGCAGTGAGGGGGAGGGGAGCTATGGCTACACCTTC. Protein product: CASSEGEGSYGYTF.

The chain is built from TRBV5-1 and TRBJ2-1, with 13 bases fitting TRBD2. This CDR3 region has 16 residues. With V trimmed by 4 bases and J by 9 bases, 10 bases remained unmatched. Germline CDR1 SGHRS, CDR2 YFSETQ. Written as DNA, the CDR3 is TGCGCCAGCAGCGCCAGGACTAGCGGGAGTTTTAGTGAGCAGTTCTTC. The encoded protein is CASSARTSGSFSEQFF.

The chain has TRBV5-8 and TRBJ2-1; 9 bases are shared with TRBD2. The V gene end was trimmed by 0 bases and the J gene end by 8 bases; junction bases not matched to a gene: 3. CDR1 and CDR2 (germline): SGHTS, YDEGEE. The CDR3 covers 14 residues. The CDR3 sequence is CASSLGVAGDEQFF. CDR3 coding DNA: TGTGCCAGCAGCTTGGGGGTAGCGGGAGATGAGCAGTTCTTC.

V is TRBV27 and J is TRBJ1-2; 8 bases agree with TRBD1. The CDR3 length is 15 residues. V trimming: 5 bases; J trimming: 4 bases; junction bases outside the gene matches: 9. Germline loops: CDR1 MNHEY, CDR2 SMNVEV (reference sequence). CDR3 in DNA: TGTGCCAGCAGTCCCCGCGCCAGGGGGCCCTATGGCTACACCTTC. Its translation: CASSPRARGPYGYTF.

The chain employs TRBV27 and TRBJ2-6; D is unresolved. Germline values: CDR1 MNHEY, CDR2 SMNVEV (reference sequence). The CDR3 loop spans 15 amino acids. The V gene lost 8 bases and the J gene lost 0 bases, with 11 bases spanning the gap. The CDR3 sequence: CASASRVSGANVLTF. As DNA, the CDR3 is TGTGCCAGCGCGAGTAGAGTCTCTGGGGCCAACGTCCTGACTTTC.

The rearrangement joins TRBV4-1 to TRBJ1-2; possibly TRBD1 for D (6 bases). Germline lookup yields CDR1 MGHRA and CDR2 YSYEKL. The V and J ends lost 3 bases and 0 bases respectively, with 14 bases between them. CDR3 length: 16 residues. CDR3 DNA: TGCGCCAGCAGCCATTCCCTCACAGGGACTAACTATGGCTACACCTTC. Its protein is CASSHSLTGTNYGYTF.

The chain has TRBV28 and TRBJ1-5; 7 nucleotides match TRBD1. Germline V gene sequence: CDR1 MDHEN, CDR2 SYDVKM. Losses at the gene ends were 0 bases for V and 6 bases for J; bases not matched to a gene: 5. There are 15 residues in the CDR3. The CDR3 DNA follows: TGTGCCAGCAGTTTATGGAGAGGGGGCGGTCAGCCCCAGCATTTT. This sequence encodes CASSLWRGGGQPQHF.

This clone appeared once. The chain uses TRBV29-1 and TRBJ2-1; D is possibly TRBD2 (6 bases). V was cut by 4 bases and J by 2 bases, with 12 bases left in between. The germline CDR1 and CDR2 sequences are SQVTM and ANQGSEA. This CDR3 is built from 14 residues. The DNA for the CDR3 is TGCAGCGTTGTGGGCGGGATCACCTACAATGAGCAGTTCTTC. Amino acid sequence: CSVVGGITYNEQFF.

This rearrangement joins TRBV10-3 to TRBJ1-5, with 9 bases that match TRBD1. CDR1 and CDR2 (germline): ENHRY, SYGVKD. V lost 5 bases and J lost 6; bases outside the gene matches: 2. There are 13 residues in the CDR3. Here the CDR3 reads CAISTTGGQPQHF. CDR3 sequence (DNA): TGTGCCATCAGTACGACAGGGGGTCAGCCCCAGCATTTT.

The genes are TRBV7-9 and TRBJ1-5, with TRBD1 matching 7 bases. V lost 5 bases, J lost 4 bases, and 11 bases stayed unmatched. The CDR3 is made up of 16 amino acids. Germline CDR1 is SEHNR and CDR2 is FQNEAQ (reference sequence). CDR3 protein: CASSRQGTQANQPQHF. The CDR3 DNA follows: TGTGCCAGCAGCCGACAGGGTACCCAAGCTAATCAGCCCCAGCATTTT. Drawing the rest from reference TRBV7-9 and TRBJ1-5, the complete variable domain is DTGVSQNPRHKITKRGQNVTFRCDPISEHNRLYWYRQTLGQGPEFLTYFQNEAQLEKSRLLSDRFSAERPKGSFSTLEIQRTEQGDSAMYLCASSRQGTQANQPQHFGDGTRLSIL.

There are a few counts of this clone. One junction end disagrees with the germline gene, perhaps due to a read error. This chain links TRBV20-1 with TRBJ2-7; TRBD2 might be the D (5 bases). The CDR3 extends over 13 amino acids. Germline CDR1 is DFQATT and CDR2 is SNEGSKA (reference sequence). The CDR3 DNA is TGCAGCGCTAGTATTCTAGCAAACTACGAGCAGTACTTC. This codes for CSASILANYEQYF.

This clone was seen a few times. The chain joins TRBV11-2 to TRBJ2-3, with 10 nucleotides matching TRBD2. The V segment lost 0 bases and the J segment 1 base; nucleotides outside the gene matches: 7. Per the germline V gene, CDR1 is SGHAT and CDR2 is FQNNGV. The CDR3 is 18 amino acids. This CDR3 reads CASSLDPAGTSGTDTQYF. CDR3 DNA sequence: TGTGCCAGCAGCTTAGATCCCGCCGGGACTAGCGGCACAGATACGCAGTATTTT.

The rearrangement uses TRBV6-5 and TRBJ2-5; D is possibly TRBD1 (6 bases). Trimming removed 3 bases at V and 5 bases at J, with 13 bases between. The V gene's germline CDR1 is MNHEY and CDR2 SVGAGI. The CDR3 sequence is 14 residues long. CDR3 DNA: TGTGCCAGCAGTTATATCAAGCAGGGGGAGACCCAGTACTTC. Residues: CASSYIKQGETQYF.

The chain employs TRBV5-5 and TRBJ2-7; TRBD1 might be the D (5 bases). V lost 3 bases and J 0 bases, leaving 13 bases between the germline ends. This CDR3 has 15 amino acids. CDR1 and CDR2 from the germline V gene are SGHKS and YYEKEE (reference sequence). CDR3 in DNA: TGTGCCAGCAGCTACACTACAGGTCCCTCCTACGAGCAGTACTTC. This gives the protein CASSYTTGPSYEQYF.

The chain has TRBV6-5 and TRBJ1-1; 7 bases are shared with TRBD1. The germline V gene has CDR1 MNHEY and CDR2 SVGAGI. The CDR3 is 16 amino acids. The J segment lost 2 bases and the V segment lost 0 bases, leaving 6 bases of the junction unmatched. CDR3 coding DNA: TGTGCCAGCAGTTACTCCCCACAGGGGATCAACACTGAAGCTTTCTTT. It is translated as CASSYSPQGINTEAFF.

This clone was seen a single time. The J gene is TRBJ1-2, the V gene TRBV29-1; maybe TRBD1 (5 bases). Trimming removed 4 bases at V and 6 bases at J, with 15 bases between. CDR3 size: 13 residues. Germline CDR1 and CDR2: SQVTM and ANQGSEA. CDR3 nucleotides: TGCAGCGTTGGGCAGGGTGGAGGGAATGGCTACACCTTC. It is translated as CSVGQGGGNGYTF.

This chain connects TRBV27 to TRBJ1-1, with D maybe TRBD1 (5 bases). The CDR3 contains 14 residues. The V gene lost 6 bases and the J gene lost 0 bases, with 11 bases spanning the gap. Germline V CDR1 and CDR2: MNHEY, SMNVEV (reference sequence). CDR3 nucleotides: TGTGCCAGCAGCGTTGGACATGTGAACACTGAAGCTTTCTTT. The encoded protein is CASSVGHVNTEAFF.